Listed here are 10 T cell receptor beta chains from one sample, sequenced in a study of cytomegalovirus exposure and HLA in healthy donors. Primers: 60 Vbeta forward and 13 Jbeta reverse. Method: immunoSEQ multiplex PCR; TCRdb's copy keeps in-frame clones and lacks some. The sample comprises 75,000 to 90,000 clones, around 84% of which are singletons, and 7.4% rests with the top ten. The sequencing sample was made of PBMCs. Every receptor here comes from a man aged 35 to 55 in good health and CMV-seropositive.

The chain is built from TRBV5-1 and TRBJ1-3; 10 bases map to TRBD1. V was pared by 0 bases and J by 2 bases, with 5 bases of the junction left unmatched. Germline V gene lookup returns CDR1 SGHRS and CDR2 YFSETQ. This CDR3 is 17 amino acids long. CDR3 nucleotides: TGCGCCAGCAGCTTGGCCTCCGGGACAGGGGCTGGAAACACCATATATTTT. Translation gives CASSLASGTGAGNTIYF.

The rearrangement links TRBV5-1 to TRBJ2-3; 9 nucleotides match TRBD2. V gave up 7 bases and J gave up 3 bases; unmatched junction bases: 9. The CDR3 has 15 residues. The germline gives CDR1 SGHRS, CDR2 YFSETQ. The CDR3 spells CASFGASGTTDTQYF. The CDR3 DNA reads TGCGCCAGCTTTGGGGCTAGCGGGACAACAGATACGCAGTATTTT. The variable domain in full, with the rest retrieved from reference TRBV5-1 and TRBJ2-3, is KAGVTQTPRYLIKTRGQQVTLSCSPISGHRSVSWYQQTPGQGLQFLFEYFSETQRNKGNFPGRFSGRQFSNSRSEMNVSTLELGDSALYLCASFGASGTTDTQYFGPGTRLTVL.

The chain uses TRBV28 and TRBJ1-4; D uncertain. Germline values: CDR1 MDHEN, CDR2 SYDVKM. Deletions cut 2 bases from V and 1 base from J, with 11 bases between. The CDR3 totals 16 residues. Here the CDR3 reads CASSLTMVRTNEKLFF. The CDR3 nucleotides are TGTGCCAGCAGTTTAACGATGGTCAGAACTAATGAAAAACTGTTTTTT.

The chain combines TRBV28 with TRBJ1-2; 10 bases align to TRBD1. The CDR3 loop spans 14 amino acids. Germline-derived CDR1 and CDR2 are MDHEN and SYDVKM. J lost 4 bases, V lost 5 bases, and 4 bases had no gene match. Here the CDR3 reads CASSLRDRGYGYTF. The CDR3 nucleotides are TGTGCCAGCAGTCTCCGGGACAGGGGCTATGGCTACACCTTC.

The genes are TRBV7-3 and TRBJ2-5, with 13 positions matching TRBD2. The junction had 3 bases not matched to a gene; V was cut back by 4 bases and J by 7 bases. The CDR3 extends over 14 amino acids. Germline CDR1 reads SGHTA; CDR2 reads FQGTGA. CDR3 sequence: CASSSTSGGGTQYF. The CDR3 DNA sequence: TGTGCCAGCAGCTCCACTAGCGGGGGGGGGACCCAGTACTTC.

A single count supports this clone. The J gene is TRBJ1-2, the V gene TRBV19; 9 nucleotides align to TRBD1. CDR3 length: 14 amino acids. With V trimmed by 7 bases and J by 3 bases, 6 bases remained unmatched. Germline CDR1 reads LNHDA; CDR2 reads SQIVND (reference sequence). This CDR3 reads CASTGTGFDYGYTF. The CDR3 DNA sequence: TGTGCCAGTACGGGGACAGGGTTTGACTATGGCTACACCTTC.

This sequence joins TRBV19 and TRBJ2-3, with TRBD1 identical over 8 bases. The trim removed 8 bases at V and 0 bases at J, leaving 4 bases unmatched. Germline V gives CDR1 LNHDA, CDR2 SQIVND (reference sequence). The CDR3 extends over 14 amino acids. Here the CDR3 reads CASSGGISTDTQYF. The CDR3 bases are TGTGCCAGTTCAGGGGGCATAAGCACAGATACGCAGTATTTT.

Comments on this clone: Germline is not matched at one junction end, which may reflect a read error. The chain is built from TRBV11-1 and TRBJ2-3; possible D gene TRBD2, 5 bases. Germline CDR1 and CDR2: SGHAT and FQDESV (reference sequence). CDR3 size: 13 residues. The DNA of the CDR3 is TGTGCCGGCAGAACTAGGTGGGAGGATACGCAGTATTTT. Its translation is CAGRTRWEDTQYF.

This chain uses TRBV7-2 with TRBJ2-7; 7 positions match TRBD2. There are 16 residues in the CDR3. From germline, CDR1 is SGHTA and CDR2 FQGNSA. The V and J ends lost 2 bases and 2 bases, in that order; junction bases with no gene match: 9. The CDR3 reads CASSLQPSGLTYEQYF. CDR3 coding DNA: TGTGCCAGCAGCTTACAGCCTAGCGGCCTCACCTACGAGCAGTACTTC. Filled out from reference TRBV7-2 and TRBJ2-7, the complete variable domain reads GAGVSQSPSNKVTEKGKDVELRCDPISGHTALYWYRQSLGQGLEFLIYFQGNSAPDKSGLPSDRFSAERTGGSVSTLTIQRTQQEDSAVYLCASSLQPSGLTYEQYFGPGTRLTVT.

CDR3 bases: TGTGCCAGCAGTGAAAGGCCAGGGGCGGGCTACGAGCAGTACTTC. Protein: CASSERPGAGYEQYF. The rearrangement uses TRBV2 and TRBJ2-7, with D possibly matching TRBD1 (6 bases). Deletions cut 2 bases from V and 3 bases from J, with 14 bases between. In germline, CDR1 is SNHLY, CDR2 FYNNEI. This CDR3 comprises 15 residues.